A single sample gave rise to the 27 T cell receptor beta chains below, sequenced in a study of cytomegalovirus exposure and HLA in healthy donors. The PCR ran on 60 Vbeta and 13 Jbeta primers. The method was immunoSEQ multiplex PCR; TCRdb's version includes in-frame clones alone and lacks a portion of them. The table shows some 100,000 clones, with 60% to 85% occurring only once. The sequenced sample was PBMCs. These receptors all stem from a man between 45 and 60 years old in good health and CMV-seronegative.

This clone was observed a single time. This chain uses TRBV7-9 with TRBJ1-6; tentatively, D is TRBD1 (5 bases). The germline V gene encodes CDR1 SEHNR and CDR2 FQNEAQ (reference sequence). V was shortened by 6 bases and J by 8 bases, with 11 bases between the two germline ends. This CDR3 contains 13 residues. The CDR3 is CASSIRADSPLHF. CDR3 DNA sequence: TGTGCCAGCAGTATCAGGGCGGATTCACCCCTCCACTTT.

This chain links TRBV5-1 with TRBJ1-4, with D possibly being TRBD1 (6 bases). From germline, CDR1 is SGHRS and CDR2 YFSETQ. This CDR3 has 14 residues. V lost 4 bases, J lost 7 bases, and 14 bases lay in between. The CDR3 here is CASSQQGLREKLFF. In DNA form, the CDR3 reads TGCGCCAGCAGCCAACAGGGTCTGCGTGAAAAACTGTTTTTT.

The chain couples TRBV15 to TRBJ2-1, with 11 bases fitting TRBD2. The germline V gene has CDR1 LNHNV and CDR2 YYDKDF (reference sequence). Trimming at V came to 2 bases and at J to 7 bases, leaving 10 bases not matched to a gene. The CDR3 length is 17 residues. CDR3 sequence: CATSRQHSGRAGNEQFF. The CDR3 bases are TGTGCCACCAGCAGACAACATAGCGGGAGGGCCGGGAATGAGCAGTTCTTC.

The gene calls are TRBV5-4 and TRBJ1-2, with D uncertain. V shed 2 bases and J shed 3 bases, with 11 bases lying between them. The length of the CDR3 is 14 residues. The germline gives CDR1 SGHNT, CDR2 YYREEE (reference sequence). The CDR3 DNA reads TGTGCCAGCAGCTTTTTGGCGAGGGACTATGGCTACACCTTC. It codes for CASSFLARDYGYTF.

This chain joins TRBV7-9 and TRBJ1-1; the match to TRBD1 covers 11 bases. V shed 5 bases and J 6 bases; nucleotides not matched to a gene: 5. CDR3 size: 14 residues. Germline V gene lookup returns CDR1 SEHNR and CDR2 FQNEAQ (reference sequence). As DNA, the CDR3 is TGTGCCAGCAGCCCGGGACAGGGGGTTGCTGAAGCTTTCTTT. This gives the protein CASSPGQGVAEAFF.

This chain uses TRBV7-2 with TRBJ2-3; D possibly corresponds to TRBD2 (6 bases). Trimming pared 3 bases from V and 1 base from J, leaving 11 bases between. Germline V gives CDR1 SGHTA, CDR2 FQGNSA. The CDR3 covers 15 residues. DNA of the CDR3: TGTGCCAGCAGCTTTGGCGGCGGGGGCACAGATACGCAGTATTTT. Protein product: CASSFGGGGTDTQYF.

This clone was recorded a few times. The chain is built from TRBV29-1 and TRBJ2-2; maybe TRBD1 (6 bases). The CDR3 is 14 residues long. Germline CDR1 reads SQVTM; CDR2 reads ANQGSEA. Deletions cut 7 bases from V and 3 bases from J, with 15 bases between. CDR3 amino acids: CSAIWGLDTGELFF. The CDR3 DNA reads TGCAGCGCGATTTGGGGGCTGGACACCGGGGAGCTGTTTTTT.

This clone was found a few times. The chain's CDR3 is CASSARTGGVGNTIYF. The CDR3 bases are TGTGCCAGCAGTGCTCGGACAGGGGGCGTTGGAAACACCATATATTTT. The V call is TRBV2, the J call TRBJ1-3; 11 nucleotides match TRBD1. The V segment lost 4 bases and the J segment 3 bases; nucleotides outside the gene matches: 5. The CDR3 spans 16 residues. Germline V gives CDR1 SNHLY, CDR2 FYNNEI. Drawing the rest from reference TRBV2 and TRBJ1-3, the complete variable domain is EPEVTQTPSHQVTQMGQEVILRCVPISNHLYFYWYRQILGQKVEFLVSFYNNEISEKSEIFDDQFSVERPDGSNFTLKIRSTKLEDSAMYFCASSARTGGVGNTIYFGEGSWLTVV.

This clone appeared a few times. The rearrangement links TRBV28 to TRBJ2-3, with D perhaps matching TRBD2 (6 bases). CDR3 length: 14 amino acids. Per the germline V gene, CDR1 is MDHEN and CDR2 is SYDVKM. V was shortened by 4 bases and J by 4 bases, with 12 bases between the two germline ends. Here the CDR3 reads CASSSSSEADTQYF. The CDR3 nucleotides read TGTGCCAGCAGTTCCTCTAGCGAGGCAGATACGCAGTATTTT.

The J gene is TRBJ2-1, the V gene TRBV27, with TRBD2 as a possible D gene (6 bases). The CDR3 contains 15 residues. The ends were cut back, 5 bases at V and 5 bases at J, with 16 bases in the middle. The germline CDR1 and CDR2 sequences are MNHEY and SMNVEV (reference sequence). The CDR3 nucleotides read TGTGCCAGCAGTCAGGAGGGGCTTATTAACAATGAGCAGTTCTTC. Amino acid sequence: CASSQEGLINNEQFF.

This chain joins TRBV7-9 and TRBJ2-5; 7 bases align to TRBD2. CDR3 length: 17 amino acids. The V gene's germline CDR1 is SEHNR and CDR2 FQNEAQ (reference sequence). V lost 1 base to trimming and J lost 7 bases; unmatched junction nucleotides: 15. CDR3 sequence: CASSLEPIRAGYLTQYF. For the CDR3, the DNA is TGTGCCAGCAGCTTAGAGCCTATCCGAGCGGGGTACCTGACCCAGTACTTC.

This chain uses TRBV7-9 with TRBJ2-1, with 8 bases lining up with TRBD2. The trim removed 3 bases at V and 2 bases at J, leaving 6 bases unmatched. CDR3 length: 16 amino acids. The germline gives CDR1 SEHNR, CDR2 FQNEAQ (reference sequence). CDR3 in amino acids: CASSLSVGLAYNEQFF. Here the CDR3 DNA reads TGTGCCAGCAGCTTGAGTGTGGGACTAGCCTACAATGAGCAGTTCTTC.

This clone turned up a few times. The chain is built from TRBV7-3 and TRBJ2-2, with TRBD2 identical over 8 bases. This CDR3 has 16 residues. V lost 5 bases to trimming and J lost 0 bases; unmatched junction nucleotides: 5. Per the germline V gene, CDR1 is SGHTA and CDR2 is FQGTGA. The CDR3 is CASSRAGGPNTGELFF. DNA for the CDR3: TGTGCCAGCAGCCGTGCGGGGGGCCCGAACACCGGGGAGCTGTTTTTT.

This chain uses TRBV9 with TRBJ2-3; 12 bases are a match to TRBD2. CDR1 SGDLS and CDR2 YYNGEE come from the germline V gene. V was clipped by 0 bases and J by 6 bases; unmatched bases: 17. CDR3 size: 20 residues. CDR3 sequence (DNA): TGTGCCAGCAGCGTAGATCCCGGGATTCCCCCTCTAGCGGGGGGGGATACGCAGTATTTT. Protein: CASSVDPGIPPLAGGDTQYF.

The V call is TRBV4-2, the J call TRBJ2-3; TRBD2 matches 8 bases. J was trimmed by 1 base and V by 4 bases; bases with no gene match: 7. This CDR3 has 16 residues. Germline CDR1 LGHNA, CDR2 YNFKEQ. The CDR3 spells CASSPSAAGGTDTQYF. CDR3 coding DNA: TGTGCCAGCAGCCCCTCGGCAGCGGGGGGCACAGATACGCAGTATTTT.

CDR3 sequence (DNA): TGCGCCAGCAGCTTGATGGGGGGGACCACAGATACGCAGTATTTT. Translation: CASSLMGGTTDTQYF. The chain uses TRBV5-1 and TRBJ2-3; 7 bases match TRBD2. This CDR3 is built from 15 residues. Germline CDR1 is SGHRS and CDR2 is YFSETQ. Trimming removed 1 base from V and 2 bases from J; junction bases left unmatched: 4.

This sequence joins TRBV29-1 and TRBJ2-2, with a tentative D call TRBD2 (6 bases). CDR1 SQVTM and CDR2 ANQGSEA come from the germline V gene. The CDR3 extends over 14 amino acids. The V end lost 4 bases, the J end lost 1 base, and 10 bases lay between the germline ends. CDR3 protein: CSVVGTVNTGELFF. The CDR3 DNA reads TGCAGCGTTGTTGGGACTGTGAACACCGGGGAGCTGTTTTTT.

The rearrangement uses TRBV5-1 and TRBJ1-1; D is perhaps TRBD1 (5 bases). CDR3 length: 14 amino acids. With 7 bases removed from V and 1 base from J, the gap between germline ends came to 14 bases. Germline V CDR1 and CDR2: SGHRS, YFSETQ. The CDR3 sequence is CASGFGGANTEAFF. The CDR3 nucleotides are TGCGCCAGCGGTTTCGGCGGGGCGAACACTGAAGCTTTCTTT.

V usage is TRBV6-1 and J usage is TRBJ2-2; 12 bases agree with TRBD2. Per germline, CDR1 MNHNS and CDR2 SASEGT. This CDR3 comprises 14 residues. V lost 8 bases and J lost 4; bases outside the gene matches: 2. The CDR3 region has the DNA TGTGCCAGCGGGGGACTAGCGGGCACCGGGGAGCTGTTTTTT. Amino acid sequence: CASGGLAGTGELFF.

The chain recombines TRBV6-1 with TRBJ1-4; D uncertain. Germline V gives CDR1 MNHNS, CDR2 SASEGT. Between the trimmed V and J ends, which lost 2 bases and 4 bases, there was a span of 17 bases. The CDR3 is 17 residues long. The CDR3 bases are TGTGCCAGCAGTGAAATACTTATCGGGTCTCTTAATGAAAAACTGTTTTTT. Its translation is CASSEILIGSLNEKLFF.

The CDR3 reads CASSLTGFETQYF. The DNA for the CDR3 is TGTGCCAGCAGCTTGACAGGGTTTGAGACCCAGTACTTC. The chain uses TRBV5-8 and TRBJ2-5, with D possibly being TRBD1 (6 bases). CDR1 is SGHTS, CDR2 YDEGEE, per germline. The CDR3 has 13 residues. Trimming stripped 1 base from V and 5 bases from J, with 9 bases between.

CDR3 sequence (DNA): TGCGCCAGCAGCACCCGACCTCCTAGCGGGGGGGCAGAAGAGACCCAGTACTTC. Its translation is CASSTRPPSGGAEETQYF. The chain is built from TRBV5-1 and TRBJ2-5, with TRBD2 matching over 12 bases. The CDR3 is made up of 18 amino acids. V was clipped by 4 bases and J by 3 bases; unmatched bases: 13. The germline V gene encodes CDR1 SGHRS and CDR2 YFSETQ.

The V call is TRBV27, the J call TRBJ2-7, with TRBD1 identical over 9 bases. The CDR3 consists of 14 residues. V dropped 6 bases and J dropped 5; count of bases not matched to a gene: 8. Germline CDR1 is MNHEY and CDR2 is SMNVEV (reference sequence). This CDR3 reads CASRPGQGIDEQYF. CDR3 nucleotide sequence: TGTGCCAGCAGGCCGGGACAGGGTATCGACGAGCAGTACTTC.

About this clone itself: The sample contains more than one DNA sequence encoding this CDR3. J is TRBJ2-2 and V is TRBV5-1; TRBD2 matches 7 bases. Trimming cost V 0 bases and J 6 bases; bases outside gene matches: 5. CDR3 length: 15 amino acids. Germline V gene data show CDR1 as SGHRS and CDR2 as YFSETQ. For the CDR3, the DNA is TGCGCCAGCAGCTTGGCAGCGGGGAGCGCCGGGGAGCTGTTTTTT. Protein: CASSLAAGSAGELFF.

V gene TRBV4-1 combines with J gene TRBJ2-7, with no clear D. The CDR3 covers 14 residues. V lost 6 bases and J lost 6, with 18 bases in between. Germline V lookup: CDR1 MGHRA, CDR2 YSYEKL. This chain's CDR3 is CASSLTAAESEQYF. CDR3 nucleotide sequence: TGCGCCAGCAGTTTGACGGCGGCAGAGTCCGAGCAGTACTTC.

This clone was picked up one time. This chain uses TRBV28 with TRBJ1-1; D might be TRBD1 (6 bases). Germline CDR1 reads MDHEN; CDR2 reads SYDVKM. V was cut by 5 bases and J by 0 bases, with 19 bases left in between. The CDR3 runs to 17 residues. This CDR3 is CASSPFPRGGMNTEAFF. Here the CDR3 DNA reads TGTGCCAGCAGTCCCTTCCCCAGGGGCGGCATGAACACTGAAGCTTTCTTT. Combining the CDR3 with reference TRBV28 and TRBJ1-1 gives the whole variable domain DVKVTQSSRYLVKRTGEKVFLECVQDMDHENMFWYRQDPGLGLRLIYFSYDVKMKEKGDIPEGYSVSREKKERFSLILESASTNQTSMYLCASSPFPRGGMNTEAFFGQGTRLTVV.

The V call is TRBV7-9, the J call TRBJ2-3; D might be TRBD1 (5 bases). V dropped 5 bases and J dropped 0 bases, with 21 bases sitting between them. The length of the CDR3 is 18 residues. Germline V gene lookup returns CDR1 SEHNR and CDR2 FQNEAQ (reference sequence). CDR3 sequence reads: CASSPPRSGPRSTDTQYF. In DNA form, the CDR3 reads TGTGCCAGCAGCCCCCCCAGGTCAGGGCCGAGGAGCACAGATACGCAGTATTTT.